Below, 20 T cell receptor beta chains from the same sample are listed, as sequenced in a study of blood T cell repertoires in COVID-19. The table came from immunoSEQ multiplex PCR; TCRdb's copy has only in-frame clones and leaves some out. The sample gives about 200,000 clones, 94% of which show up once; about 0.8% is in the top ten. What was sequenced was peripheral blood. All receptors derive from a man aged 30-40 years with COVID-19, enrolled during active disease.

The chain has TRBV10-3 and TRBJ2-7; 8 positions match TRBD1. CDR1 ENHRY and CDR2 SYGVKD come from the germline V gene. This CDR3 has 14 residues. Trimming cost V 0 bases and J 4 bases; bases outside gene matches: 2. The CDR3, as DNA: TGTGCCATCAGTGAGTCTACAGGGGGTTACGAGCAGTACTTC. It encodes CAISESTGGYEQYF.

V gene TRBV9 combines with J gene TRBJ2-2; tentative D call: TRBD2 (6 bases). This CDR3 spans 15 amino acids. CDR1 SGDLS and CDR2 YYNGEE come from the germline V gene. V was clipped by 0 bases and J by 0 bases, with 6 bases between them. The CDR3 nucleotides read TGTGCCAGCAGCGTAGGGGGGGCGAACACCGGGGAGCTGTTTTTT. Residues: CASSVGGANTGELFF.

CDR3 in DNA: TGTGCCAGCAGTTGCCTGTCGGACAGGGACGAAGAAAACACCACAGATACGCAGTATTTT. It translates to CASSCLSDRDEENTTDTQYF. J is TRBJ2-3 and V is TRBV6-7; TRBD1 agrees at 8 bases. TRBV6-7 is reported as an ORF; its role is uncertain. With 4 bases clipped from V and 2 bases from J, the junction kept 20 bases outside the gene matches. The CDR3 is 20 residues long.

In this sample, this clone turned up once. This chain uses TRBV19 with TRBJ2-3; 9 nucleotides align to TRBD1. The CDR3 is 18 residues long. The trim removed 3 bases at V and 3 bases at J, leaving 13 bases unmatched. The V gene's germline CDR1 is LNHDA and CDR2 SQIVND (reference sequence). Here the CDR3 DNA reads TGTGCCAGTAGTATTTGGGGACAGGGCGGGGGTCGTACAGATACGCAGTATTTT. Residues: CASSIWGQGGGRTDTQYF.

V usage is TRBV5-1 and J usage is TRBJ1-2; D is undetermined. The germline CDR1 and CDR2 sequences are SGHRS and YFSETQ. The CDR3 covers 13 residues. V lost 0 bases to trimming and J lost 7 bases, with 10 bases between them. CDR3 in DNA: TGCGCCAGCAGCTTGGTGCAGGCCTTTGGCTACACCTTC. Amino acid sequence: CASSLVQAFGYTF.

A single count supports this clone. DNA for the CDR3: TGTGCCAGCAGCGAGGTCGGAGTAAATCAGCCCCAGCATTTT. Its translation: CASSEVGVNQPQHF. This chain links TRBV11-2 with TRBJ1-5; D is uncertain. The CDR3 has 14 residues. Looked up from germline, CDR1 is SGHAT and CDR2 is FQNNGV. V was cut by 5 bases and J by 4 bases, with 12 bases left in between.

This clone was recorded once. The chain recombines TRBV7-2 with TRBJ1-2; D uncertain. CDR3 length equals 16 residues. From germline, CDR1 is SGHTA and CDR2 FQGNSA. The V end was cut by 1 base, the J end by 2 bases, with 14 bases between. The CDR3 region is CASSLGVSGRNYGYTF. Written as DNA, the CDR3 is TGTGCCAGCAGCTTAGGGGTATCGGGTAGAAACTATGGCTACACCTTC.

J is TRBJ1-1 and V is TRBV19, with D uncertain. The CDR3 covers 16 residues. In germline, CDR1 is LNHDA, CDR2 SQIVND (reference sequence). Between the trimmed V and J ends, which lost 1 base and 0 bases, there was a span of 12 bases. CDR3 loop: CASSIVPSLLNTEAFF. In DNA, the CDR3 is TGTGCCAGTAGTATAGTCCCGAGCCTTCTGAACACTGAAGCTTTCTTT.

This chain uses TRBV5-1 with TRBJ2-2; 9 bases agree with TRBD1. This CDR3 comprises 15 residues. The germline V gene has CDR1 SGHRS and CDR2 YFSETQ. Trimming removed 0 bases from V and 6 bases from J; junction bases left unmatched: 3. The CDR3 coding sequence is TGCGCCAGCAGCTTGGGGGACAGGGACGCCGGGGAGCTGTTTTTT. It encodes CASSLGDRDAGELFF.

V usage is TRBV25-1 and J usage is TRBJ2-5; 7 bases line up with TRBD1. The junction had 5 bases not matched to a gene; V was cut back by 1 base and J by 3 bases. This CDR3 is built from 15 residues. Germline lookup yields CDR1 MGHDK and CDR2 SYGVNS. CDR3 region: CASSESPGQKETQYF. The CDR3 DNA follows: TGTGCCAGCAGTGAATCTCCGGGACAGAAAGAGACCCAGTACTTC.

This clone has only one observation. The rearrangement joins TRBV3-1 (or the pseudogene TRBV3-2) to TRBJ2-5; 7 bases are shared with TRBD2. V trimming: 3 bases; J trimming: 1 base; junction bases outside the gene matches: 11. The CDR3 is 17 residues long. Germline-derived CDR1 and CDR2 are LGHDT and YNNKEL (reference sequence). CDR3 sequence (DNA): TGTGCCAGCAGCCACCCTTGGGGGGGGAGGACCCAAGAGACCCAGTACTTC. It translates to CASSHPWGGRTQETQYF.

This chain links TRBV5-1 with TRBJ1-1, with D uncertain. Germline lookup yields CDR1 SGHRS and CDR2 YFSETQ. CDR3 size: 14 residues. Trimming cost V 3 bases and J 0 bases, with 9 bases left between them. CDR3 in DNA: TGCGCCAGCAGCTCCTCGAGGCTGAACACTGAAGCTTTCTTT. Translating gives CASSSSRLNTEAFF.

The V gene is TRBV2, the J gene TRBJ1-1; possibly TRBD1 for D (6 bases). Germline-derived CDR1 and CDR2 are SNHLY and FYNNEI. There are 14 residues in the CDR3. Trimming took off 2 bases at V and 4 bases at J, with 11 bases between the two ends. The CDR3 loop is CASSELGGGTEAFF. In nucleotides, the CDR3 is TGTGCCAGCAGTGAATTAGGGGGGGGCACTGAAGCTTTCTTT.

Comment on this clone: The DNA is left out, because the CDR3 cannot be placed on it with certainty; the CDR3 is given as TCRdb lists it. J is TRBJ2-4 and V is TRBV27; the D segment call TRBD1 is taken from the table without a DNA check. The CDR3 is 15 amino acids long, termini counted. Germline-derived CDR1 and CDR2 are MNHEY and SMNVEV (reference sequence). CDR3 loop: CASSPPDRFGSGAVF.

The gene calls are TRBV30 and TRBJ1-5, with a weak D call TRBD1 (5 bases). Germline V gene sequence: CDR1 GTSNPN, CDR2 SVGIG (reference sequence). The V end lost 1 base, the J end lost 3 bases, and 7 bases lay between the germline ends. The CDR3 sequence is 13 residues long. CDR3 in amino acids: CAWSETVNQPQHF. As DNA, the CDR3 is TGTGCCTGGAGTGAGACAGTCAATCAGCCCCAGCATTTT.

V gene TRBV3-1 (or the pseudogene TRBV3-2) combines with J gene TRBJ1-4; 10 positions agree with TRBD1. The CDR3 is 18 amino acids. Germline CDR1 reads LGHDT; CDR2 reads YNNKEL (reference sequence). Germline trimming cut 0 bases from V and 7 bases from J; bases unmatched to any gene: 11. CDR3 in amino acids: CASSQDQINRDRGEKLFF. CDR3 DNA: TGTGCCAGCAGCCAAGATCAGATAAACCGGGACAGGGGTGAAAAACTGTTTTTT.

The rearrangement joins TRBV6-5 to TRBJ1-2, with 9 bases identical to TRBD1. The J segment lost 4 bases and the V segment lost 10 bases, leaving 10 bases of the junction unmatched. The CDR3 loop spans 14 amino acids. CDR1 and CDR2 from the germline V gene are MNHEY and SVGAGI. The CDR3 protein is CATAVGTGTYGYTF. In DNA form, the CDR3 reads TGTGCCACCGCAGTAGGGACAGGGACCTATGGCTACACCTTC.

This chain connects TRBV12-5 to TRBJ1-3; D not resolved. V was pared by 0 bases and J by 0 bases, with 12 bases between. CDR1 LGHNT and CDR2 FRNRAP come from the germline V gene. The CDR3 length is 17 residues. This CDR3 is CASGLVRTAVSGNTIYF. The CDR3 DNA reads as TGTGCTAGTGGTTTGGTACGTACAGCGGTCTCTGGAAACACCATATATTTT.

This chain joins TRBV6-5 and TRBJ1-6; D is uncertain. Germline assignment: CDR1 MNHEY and CDR2 SVGAGI. V was pared by 1 base and J by 6 bases, with 10 bases between. The CDR3 is 15 residues long. The CDR3 region has the DNA TGTGCCAGCAGTTACTTACAGCCTCGTAATTCACCCCTCCACTTT. Its translation is CASSYLQPRNSPLHF.

This chain links TRBV4-1 with TRBJ1-5, with D unclear. The CDR3 is 15 residues long. The germline V gene encodes CDR1 MGHRA and CDR2 YSYEKL. V lost 1 base and J lost 7, with 14 bases in between. This CDR3 is CASSQAAGLRQPQHF. As DNA, the CDR3 is TGCGCCAGCAGCCAAGCCGCGGGGTTACGACAGCCCCAGCATTTT.